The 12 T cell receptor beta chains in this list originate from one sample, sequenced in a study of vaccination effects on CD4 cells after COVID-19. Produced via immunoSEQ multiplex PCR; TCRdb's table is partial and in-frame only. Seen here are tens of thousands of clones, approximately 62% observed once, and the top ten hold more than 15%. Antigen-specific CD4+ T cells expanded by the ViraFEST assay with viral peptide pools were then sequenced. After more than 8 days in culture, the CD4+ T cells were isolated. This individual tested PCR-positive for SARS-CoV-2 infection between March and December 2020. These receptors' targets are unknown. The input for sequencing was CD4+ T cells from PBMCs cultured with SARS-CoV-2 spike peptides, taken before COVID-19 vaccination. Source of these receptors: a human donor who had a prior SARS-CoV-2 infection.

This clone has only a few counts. In DNA form, the CDR3 reads TGTGCCAGCAGCTCCCCAGCCCGCAGGGGGTACTATGGCTACACCTTC. Translating gives CASSSPARRGYYGYTF. This sequence joins TRBV13 and TRBJ1-2, with 7 nucleotides matching TRBD1. V was clipped by 4 bases and J by 3 bases; unmatched bases: 11. Germline assignment: CDR1 PRHDT and CDR2 FYEKMQ (reference sequence). CDR3 size: 16 residues.

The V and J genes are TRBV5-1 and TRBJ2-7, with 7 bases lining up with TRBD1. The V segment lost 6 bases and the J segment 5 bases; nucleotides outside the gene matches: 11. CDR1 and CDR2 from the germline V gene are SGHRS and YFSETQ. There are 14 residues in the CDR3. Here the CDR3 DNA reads TGCGCCAGCACCCCAGGGACAGTATTCCACGAGCAGTACTTC. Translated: CASTPGTVFHEQYF.

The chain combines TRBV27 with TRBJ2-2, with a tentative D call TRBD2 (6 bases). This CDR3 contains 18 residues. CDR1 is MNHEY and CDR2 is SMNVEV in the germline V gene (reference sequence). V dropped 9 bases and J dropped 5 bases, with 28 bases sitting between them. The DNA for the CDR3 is TGTGCCAGAAACCTCGGGGGTAGCTTGAGCCTCGGGACCGGGGAGCTGTTTTTT. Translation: CARNLGGSLSLGTGELFF.

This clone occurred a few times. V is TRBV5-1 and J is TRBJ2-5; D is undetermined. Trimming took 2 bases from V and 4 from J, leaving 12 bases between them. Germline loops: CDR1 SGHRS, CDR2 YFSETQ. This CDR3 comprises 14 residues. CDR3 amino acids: CASSLSPSAETQYF. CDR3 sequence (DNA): TGCGCCAGCAGCTTATCCCCCTCCGCAGAGACCCAGTACTTC.

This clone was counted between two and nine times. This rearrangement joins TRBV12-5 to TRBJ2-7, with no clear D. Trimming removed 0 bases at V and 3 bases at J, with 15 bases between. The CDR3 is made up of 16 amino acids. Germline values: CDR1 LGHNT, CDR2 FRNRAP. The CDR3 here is CASGLVLSQDFYEQYF. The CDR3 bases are TGTGCTAGTGGTTTGGTACTCTCCCAGGATTTCTACGAGCAGTACTTC.

CDR3 amino acids: CASSIRREYEQYF. The CDR3 nucleotides are TGTGCCAGTAGTATTCGCCGCGAGTACGAGCAGTACTTC. The gene calls are TRBV19 and TRBJ2-7; D uncertain. CDR1 LNHDA and CDR2 SQIVND come from the germline V gene (reference sequence). CDR3 length: 13 amino acids. Trimming took 3 bases from V and 4 from J, leaving 10 bases between them. Combining the CDR3 with reference TRBV19 and TRBJ2-7 gives the whole variable domain DGGITQSPKYLFRKEGQNVTLSCEQNLNHDAMYWYRQDPGQGLRLIYYSQIVNDFQKGDIAEGYSVSREKKESFPLTVTSAQKNPTAFYLCASSIRREYEQYFGPGTRLTVT.

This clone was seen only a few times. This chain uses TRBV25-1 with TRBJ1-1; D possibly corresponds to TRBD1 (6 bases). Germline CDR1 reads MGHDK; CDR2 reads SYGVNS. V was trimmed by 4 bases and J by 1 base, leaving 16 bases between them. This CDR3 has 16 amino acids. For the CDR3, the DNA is TGTGCCAGCAGTGTGGGGTCCACAGGGTGGAACACTGAAGCTTTCTTT. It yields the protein CASSVGSTGWNTEAFF.

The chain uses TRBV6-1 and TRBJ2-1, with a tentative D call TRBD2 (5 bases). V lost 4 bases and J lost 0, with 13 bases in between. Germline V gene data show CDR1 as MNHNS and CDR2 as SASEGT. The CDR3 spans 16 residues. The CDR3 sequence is CASSATGSSSYNEQFF. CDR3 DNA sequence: TGTGCCAGCAGTGCTACGGGATCGAGCTCCTACAATGAGCAGTTCTTC.

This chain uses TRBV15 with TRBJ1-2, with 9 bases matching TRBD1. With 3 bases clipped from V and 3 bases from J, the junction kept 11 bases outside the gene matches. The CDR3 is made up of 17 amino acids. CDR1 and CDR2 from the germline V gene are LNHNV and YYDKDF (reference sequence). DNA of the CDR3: TGTGCCACCAGCAGGACCCAGTTTCGGACAGGGGACTATGGCTACACCTTC. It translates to CATSRTQFRTGDYGYTF.

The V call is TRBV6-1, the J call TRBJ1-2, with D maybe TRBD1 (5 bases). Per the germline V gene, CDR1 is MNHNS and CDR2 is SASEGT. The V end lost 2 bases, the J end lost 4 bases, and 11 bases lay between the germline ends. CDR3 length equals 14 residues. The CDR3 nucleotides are TGTGCCAGCAGTGAATTCGACAGCTCCTATGGCTACACCTTC. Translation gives CASSEFDSSYGYTF.

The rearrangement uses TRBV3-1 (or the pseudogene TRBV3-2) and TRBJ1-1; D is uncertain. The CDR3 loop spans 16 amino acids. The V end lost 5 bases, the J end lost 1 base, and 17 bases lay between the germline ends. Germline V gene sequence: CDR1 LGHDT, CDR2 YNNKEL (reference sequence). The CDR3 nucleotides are TGTGCCAGCAGCTTCCTTGGGAGGGCTCAGAACACTGAAGCTTTCTTT. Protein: CASSFLGRAQNTEAFF.

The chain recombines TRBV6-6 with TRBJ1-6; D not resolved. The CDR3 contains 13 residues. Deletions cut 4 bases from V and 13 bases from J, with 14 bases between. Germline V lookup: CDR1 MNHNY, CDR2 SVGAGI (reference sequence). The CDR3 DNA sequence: TGTGCCAGCAGTTTATGGCCAAACGAGCCCCTCCACTTT. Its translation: CASSLWPNEPLHF.